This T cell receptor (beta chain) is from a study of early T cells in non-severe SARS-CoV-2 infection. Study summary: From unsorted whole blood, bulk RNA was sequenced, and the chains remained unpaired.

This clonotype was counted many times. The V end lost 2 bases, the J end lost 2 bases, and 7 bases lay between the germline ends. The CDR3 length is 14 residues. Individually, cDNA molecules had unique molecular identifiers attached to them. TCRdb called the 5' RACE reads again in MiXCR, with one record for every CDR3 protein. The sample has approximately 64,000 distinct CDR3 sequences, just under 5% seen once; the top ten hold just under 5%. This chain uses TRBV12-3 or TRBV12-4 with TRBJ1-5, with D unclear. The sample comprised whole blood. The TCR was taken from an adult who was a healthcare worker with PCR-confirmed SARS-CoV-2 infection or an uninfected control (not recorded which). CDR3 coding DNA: TGTGCCAGCAGTTTAAATAGGGGCAATCAGCCCCAGCATTTT. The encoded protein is CASSLNRGNQPQHF.